This is a list of T cell receptor beta chains from one sample in a study of naive and memory T cell subsets. TCRdb ran MiXCR on the UMI-ligation and nested PCR reads and lists one entry per CDR3 protein. Among around 140,000 distinct CDR3 sequences listed, 22% were seen once. Specimen: naive CD4+ T cells from blood. Receptor source: a human donor in good health. Both conserved end residues are part of each CDR3. D genes are given only for firm matches. Not all rows give a size; the values are once, few, many and, for expanded clones, a class.

-,-,16,TRBV28,TRBJ2-3,TGTGCCAGCAGTTTGGCTTCGGGGCGCAGCACAGATACGCAGTATTTT,CASSLASGRSTDTQYF
-,few,14,TRBV10-2,TRBJ2-2,TGCGCCAGCAGGAAAGGCTCGGGCACCGGGGAGCTGTTTTTT,CASRKGSGTGELFF
-,many,14,TRBV6-5,TRBJ2-3,TGTGCCAGCAGAAAACACGCCGGCACAGATACGCAGTATTTT,CASRKHAGTDTQYF
TRBD2,once,16,TRBV6-1,TRBJ2-1,TGTGCCAGCCGACCCGGACTAGCGGGAGGGTACAATGAGCAGTTCTTC,CASRPGLAGGYNEQFF
-,-,13,TRBV6-2/TRBV6-3,TRBJ1-1,TGTGCCAGCAGTTCCCAGGGCTGGACTGAAGCTTTCTTT,CASSSQGWTEAFF
-,-,14,TRBV29-1,TRBJ1-1,TGCAGCGCTACCCCCCAACGAGGGAACACTGAAGCTTTCTTT,CSATPQRGNTEAFF
TRBD1,-,14,TRBV20-1,TRBJ2-7,TGCAGTGCTAGGTGGACAGGCGCATCGATTGAGCAGTACTTC,CSARWTGASIEQYF
-,-,16,TRBV25-1,TRBJ1-4,TGTGCCAGCAGTGATCTCATCCTCGTTTGGCGGGAAAAACTGTTTTTT,CASSDLILVWREKLFF
-,many,13,TRBV10-3,TRBJ2-3,TGTGCCATCAGTGAGCCTCGAGGAGATACGCAGTATTTT,CAISEPRGDTQYF
TRBD2,-,16,TRBV6-2/TRBV6-3,TRBJ2-2,TGTGCCAGCACCGGTGTAGCGGGAGGGGGTACCGGGGAGCTGTTTTTT,CASTGVAGGGTGELFF
TRBD2,-,16,TRBV10-3,TRBJ2-1,TGTGCCATCAGTGAGAGCCTAGCGGGCGACCCTAATGAGCAGTTCTTC,CAISESLAGDPNEQFF
-,many,14,TRBV12-3/TRBV12-4,TRBJ2-7,TGTGCCAGCAGCTTAGCAGGCGGTTCCTACGAGCAGTACTTC,CASSLAGGSYEQYF
-,few,13,TRBV25-1,TRBJ1-5,TGTGCCAGCAGTGATTATAGCAATCAGCCCCAGCATTTT,CASSDYSNQPQHF
-,-,16,TRBV5-5,TRBJ2-1,TGTGCCAGCAGCTCGGCGGGGGCAGGGAAGGACAATGAGCAGTTCTTC,CASSSAGAGKDNEQFF
-,-,16,TRBV7-6,TRBJ1-3,TGTGCCAGCAGCTTATTGTTAGGACCATCTGGAAACACCATATATTTT,CASSLLLGPSGNTIYF
-,few,15,TRBV28,TRBJ2-7,TGTGCCAGCAGTTTAATCGGGGCCGGGAAGGACGAGCAGTACTTC,CASSLIGAGKDEQYF
TRBD2,few,15,TRBV6-1,TRBJ2-1,TGTGCCAGCAGTCCTATTAGCGGGAGCAACTATGAGCAGTTCTTC,CASSPISGSNYEQFF
-,few,17,TRBV5-1,TRBJ2-3,TGCGCCAGCAGCTTGGCGGGGGCCAGGCCTCCCCAAGATACGCAGTATTTT,CASSLAGARPPQDTQYF
-,-,16,TRBV7-6,TRBJ2-7,TGTGCCAGCAGCTTAGCGGGGCCAGGGAGTCCGTGGGAGCAGTACTTC,CASSLAGPGSPWEQYF
-,once,13,TRBV10-3,TRBJ1-1,TGTGCCATCAGAGTAACCTCGGACACTGAAGCTTTCTTT,CAIRVTSDTEAFF
-,-,17,TRBV5-4,TRBJ2-1,TGTGCCAGCAGCTTTGGGGGTATGGGGGCAGATTACAATGAGCAGTTCTTC,CASSFGGMGADYNEQFF
TRBD2,many,14,TRBV9,TRBJ2-3,TGTGCCAGCAGCGCCACTAGCGGCACAGATACGCAGTATTTT,CASSATSGTDTQYF
-,few,15,TRBV7-7,TRBJ2-5,TGTGCCAGCAGCTTAGGTTTGGGGGGCCCGGAGACCCAGTACTTC,CASSLGLGGPETQYF
TRBD1,few,15,TRBV15,TRBJ1-4,TGTGCCACCAGCAGGACAGGGGGCGTTTGGGAAAAACTGTTTTTT,CATSRTGGVWEKLFF
TRBD2,many,18,TRBV12-3/TRBV12-4,TRBJ2-4,TGTGCCAGCAGTGCGGGGAGCGGGGGGAACGTTGGCAAAAACATTCAGTACTTC,CASSAGSGGNVGKNIQYF
TRBD1,many,14,TRBV29-1,TRBJ2-7,TGCAGCGTGAAAGCCGGGACAGGGCCCTACGAGCAGTACTTC,CSVKAGTGPYEQYF
TRBD1,-,14,TRBV5-1,TRBJ1-1,TGCGCCAGCACCAGGACAGGTCTGAACACTGAAGCTTTCTTT,CASTRTGLNTEAFF
-,-,12,TRBV28,TRBJ2-7,TGTGCCAGCAGTTCCTGGACCTACGAGCAGTACTTC,CASSSWTYEQYF
TRBD2,many,14,TRBV5-4,TRBJ2-1,TGTGCCAGCACCACGGGACTAGTTAACAATGAGCAGTTCTTC,CASTTGLVNNEQFF
TRBD2,-,15,TRBV6-5,TRBJ2-7,TGTGCCAGCAGTTACTCCGGGCTAGCGGGATCCGAGCAGTACTTC,CASSYSGLAGSEQYF
TRBD2,-,19,TRBV10-3,TRBJ2-3,TGTGCCATCAGTGAGTCGAGAGTACTAGCGGGGCCTAGCACAGATACGCAGTATTTT,CAISESRVLAGPSTDTQYF
-,-,12,TRBV12-3/TRBV12-4,TRBJ2-1,TGTGCCAGCCTGGGTGACTACAATGAGCAGTTCTTC,CASLGDYNEQFF
TRBD1,-,15,TRBV11-2,TRBJ2-6,TGTGCCAGCAGGCAGAGACAGGGTCAGTACAACGTCCTGACTTTC,CASRQRQGQYNVLTF
-,-,18,TRBV18,TRBJ1-1,TGTGCCAGCTCACCCCTCGGGACGCCCGAGTTACAAAACACTGAAGCTTTCTTT,CASSPLGTPELQNTEAFF
-,-,15,TRBV10-2,TRBJ1-5,TGCGCCAGCAGACGCGGGGGCGGTGGGAATCAGCCCCAGCATTTT,CASRRGGGGNQPQHF
-,-,14,TRBV15,TRBJ1-1,TGTGCCACCAGCAGAGATCCCGGACAAGGTGAAGCTTTCTTT,CATSRDPGQGEAFF
-,few,12,TRBV6-6,TRBJ1-6,TGTGCCACCGGCGGGGGGGGTTCACCCCTCCACTTT,CATGGGGSPLHF
-,few,15,TRBV6-2/TRBV6-3,TRBJ2-7,TGTGCCAGCAGCCAGGTCTACCGTTTACGGGAGGAGCAGTACTTC,CASSQVYRLREEQYF
TRBD2,few,15,TRBV10-3,TRBJ2-5,TGTGCCATCAGTGAGTCGTCGGGGGGCCAAGAGACCCAGTACTTC,CAISESSGGQETQYF
TRBD2,few,14,TRBV3-1,TRBJ2-7,TGTGCCAGCAGCCACTCTAGCGGGACCTACGAGCAGTACTTC,CASSHSSGTYEQYF
-,-,16,TRBV27,TRBJ2-7,TGTGCCAGCAGTCCTCTGCCGGAGGGAGTCCGTGACGAGCAGTACTTC,CASSPLPEGVRDEQYF
-,-,14,TRBV6-4,TRBJ1-2,TGTGCCAGCAGTGAGAGAACGAATAACTATGGCTACACCTTC,CASSERTNNYGYTF